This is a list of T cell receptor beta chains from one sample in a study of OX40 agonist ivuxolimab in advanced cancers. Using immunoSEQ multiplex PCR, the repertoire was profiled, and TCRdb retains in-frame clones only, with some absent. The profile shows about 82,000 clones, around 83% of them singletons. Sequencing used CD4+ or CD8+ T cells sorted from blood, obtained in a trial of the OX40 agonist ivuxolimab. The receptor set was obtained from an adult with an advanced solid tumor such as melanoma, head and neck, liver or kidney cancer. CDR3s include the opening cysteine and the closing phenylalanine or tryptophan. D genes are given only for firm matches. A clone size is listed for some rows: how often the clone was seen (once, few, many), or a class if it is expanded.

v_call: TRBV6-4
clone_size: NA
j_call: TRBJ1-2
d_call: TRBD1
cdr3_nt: TGTGCCAGCAGACTCGGGACAGGGAACTATGGCTACACCTTC
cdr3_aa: CASRLGTGNYGYTF

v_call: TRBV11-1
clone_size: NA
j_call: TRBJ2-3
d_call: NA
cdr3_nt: TGTGCCAGCAGCTCCGCTTTGGCAGATACGCAGTATTTT
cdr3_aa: CASSSALADTQYF

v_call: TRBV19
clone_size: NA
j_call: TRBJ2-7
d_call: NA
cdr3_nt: TGTGCCAGTAGTATGACAGGTGTATCCTACGAGCAGTACTTC
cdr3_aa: CASSMTGVSYEQYF

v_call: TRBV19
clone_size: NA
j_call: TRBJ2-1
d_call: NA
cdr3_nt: TGTGCCAGTAGAAGAGGGGAGTACAATGAGCAGTTCTTC
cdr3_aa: CASRRGEYNEQFF

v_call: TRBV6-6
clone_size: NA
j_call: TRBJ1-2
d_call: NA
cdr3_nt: TGTGCCAGCAGTTACGCCACAGTTAACTATGGCTACACCTTC
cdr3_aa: CASSYATVNYGYTF

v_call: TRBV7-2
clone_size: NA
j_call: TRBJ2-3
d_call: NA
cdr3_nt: TGTGCCAGCAGCCCGGGGTTTCTAGGAGCAGATACGCAGTATTTT
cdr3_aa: CASSPGFLGADTQYF

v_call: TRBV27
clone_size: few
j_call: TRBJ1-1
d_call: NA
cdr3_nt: TGTGCCAGCAGCCTAGGACATTCCGCAGCCAAAGCTTTCTTT
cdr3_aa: CASSLGHSAAKAFF

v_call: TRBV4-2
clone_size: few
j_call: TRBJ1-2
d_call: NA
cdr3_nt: TGTGCCAGCAGCCAAGATCGGGCAGCTCGGGGCTACACCTTC
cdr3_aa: CASSQDRAARGYTF

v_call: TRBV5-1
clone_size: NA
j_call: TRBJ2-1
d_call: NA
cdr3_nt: TGCGCCAGCAGTTTATACCCGGAGATCGCCTACAATGAGCAGTTCTTC
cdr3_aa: CASSLYPEIAYNEQFF

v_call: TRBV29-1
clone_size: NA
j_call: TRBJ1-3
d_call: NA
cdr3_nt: TGCAGCGTTGAAGATCGAAAAGGGGGGACCACCATATATTTT
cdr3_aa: CSVEDRKGGTTIYF

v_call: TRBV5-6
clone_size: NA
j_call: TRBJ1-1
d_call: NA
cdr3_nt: TGTGCCAGCAGCGGGGGATATGGGGACTATACTGAAGCTTTCTTT
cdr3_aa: CASSGGYGDYTEAFF

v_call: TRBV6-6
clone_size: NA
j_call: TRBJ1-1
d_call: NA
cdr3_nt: TGTGCCAGCAGTTATATTCCGCAGTGGAACACTGAAGCTTTCTTT
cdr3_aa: CASSYIPQWNTEAFF

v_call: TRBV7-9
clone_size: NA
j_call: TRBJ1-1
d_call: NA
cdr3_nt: TGTGCCAGCAGCCGACAGGCCAACACTGAAGCTTTCTTT
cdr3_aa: CASSRQANTEAFF

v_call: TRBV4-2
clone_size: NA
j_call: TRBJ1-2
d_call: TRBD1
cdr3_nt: TGTGCCAGCAGCCAAGGAGGACAGGGGGACTATGGCTACACCTTC
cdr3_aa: CASSQGGQGDYGYTF

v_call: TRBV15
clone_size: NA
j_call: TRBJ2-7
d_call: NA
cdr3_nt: TGTGCCACCGGAGGGCCCGGGGCCTACGAGCAGTACTTC
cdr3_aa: CATGGPGAYEQYF

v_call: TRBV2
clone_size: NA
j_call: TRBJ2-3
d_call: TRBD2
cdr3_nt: TGTGCCAGCCGGACTAGCGGGGTAACAGATACGCAGTATTTT
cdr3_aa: CASRTSGVTDTQYF

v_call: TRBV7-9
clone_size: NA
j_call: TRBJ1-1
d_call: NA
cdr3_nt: TGTGCCAGCAGCTTGGGGCACCTCACTGAAGCTTTCTTT
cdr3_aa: CASSLGHLTEAFF

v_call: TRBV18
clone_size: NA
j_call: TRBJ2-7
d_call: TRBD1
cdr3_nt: TGTGCCAGCTCACGTTTGGACAGGAAGGCGGCCGAGCAGTACTTC
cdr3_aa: CASSRLDRKAAEQYF

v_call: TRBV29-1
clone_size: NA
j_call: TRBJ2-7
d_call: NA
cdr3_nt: TGCAGCGTCTTTAGCGGCTACGAGCAGTACTTC
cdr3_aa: CSVFSGYEQYF

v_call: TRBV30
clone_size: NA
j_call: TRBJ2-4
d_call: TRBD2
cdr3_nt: TGTGCCGCGGGGGGTGGAAATGGAAACATTCAGTACTTC
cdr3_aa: CAAGGGNGNIQYF

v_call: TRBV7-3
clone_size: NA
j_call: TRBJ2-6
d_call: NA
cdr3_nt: TGTGCCAGCAGTTTTACAGGGACCGGGGCCAACGTCCTGACTTTC
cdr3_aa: CASSFTGTGANVLTF

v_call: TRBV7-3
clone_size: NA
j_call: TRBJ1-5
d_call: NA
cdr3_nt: TGTGCCAGCAGCTTAACCCCCAAACAGCCCCAGCATTTT
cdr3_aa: CASSLTPKQPQHF

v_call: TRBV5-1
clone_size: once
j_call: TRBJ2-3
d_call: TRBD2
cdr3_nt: TGCGCCAGCAATGAGCGGGGCACTACCACAGATACGCAGTATTTT
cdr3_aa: CASNERGTTTDTQYF

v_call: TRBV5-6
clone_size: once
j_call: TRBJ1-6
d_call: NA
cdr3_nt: TGTGCCAGCAGCTCGGTTACGGAGGACAATTCACCCCTCCACTTT
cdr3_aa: CASSSVTEDNSPLHF

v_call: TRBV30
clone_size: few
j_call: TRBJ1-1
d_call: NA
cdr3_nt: TGTGCCTGGAGCCCCGTCGGGGAAGCTTTCTTT
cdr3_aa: CAWSPVGEAFF

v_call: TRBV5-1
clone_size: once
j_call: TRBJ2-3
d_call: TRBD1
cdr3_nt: TGCGCCAGCAGCGGGACAGGGGCAGATACGCAGTATTTT
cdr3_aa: CASSGTGADTQYF

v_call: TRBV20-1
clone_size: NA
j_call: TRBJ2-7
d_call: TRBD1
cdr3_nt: TGCAGTGCTAGACGACAGGGTGGGCAGTACTTC
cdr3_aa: CSARRQGGQYF

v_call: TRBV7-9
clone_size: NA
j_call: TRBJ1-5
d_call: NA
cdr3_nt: TGTGCCAGCAGCTTAGGGGGGACTAGCAATCAGCCCCAGCATTTT
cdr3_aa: CASSLGGTSNQPQHF

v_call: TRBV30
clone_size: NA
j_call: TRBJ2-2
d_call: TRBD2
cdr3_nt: TGTGCCTGGAGTGGACCTCTCAGCGGGAGATTTACCGGGGAGCTGTTTTTT
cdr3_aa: CAWSGPLSGRFTGELFF

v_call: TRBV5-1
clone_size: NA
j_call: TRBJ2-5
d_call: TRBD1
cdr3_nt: TGCGCCAGCAGCTTACAGGGGGCCCGGGAGACCCAGTACTTC
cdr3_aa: CASSLQGARETQYF

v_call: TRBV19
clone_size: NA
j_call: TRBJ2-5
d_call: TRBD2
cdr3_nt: TGTGCCAGTAGCCTATTAGAAGCGGGAGGTGAGACCCAGTACTTC
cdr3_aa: CASSLLEAGGETQYF

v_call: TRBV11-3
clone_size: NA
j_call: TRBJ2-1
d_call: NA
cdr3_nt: TGTGCCAGCAACGAGGGGGGCTCCTACAATGAGCAGTTCTTC
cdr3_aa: CASNEGGSYNEQFF

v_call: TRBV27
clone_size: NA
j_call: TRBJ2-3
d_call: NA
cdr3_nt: TGTGCCAGCGCCCTCCGGCGCACAGATACGCAGTATTTT
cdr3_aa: CASALRRTDTQYF

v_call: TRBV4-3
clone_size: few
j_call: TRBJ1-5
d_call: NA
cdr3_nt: TGCGCCAGCAGCCAAGAAGTGGCGAGGGGGGGGTATCAGCCCCAGCATTTT
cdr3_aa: CASSQEVARGGYQPQHF

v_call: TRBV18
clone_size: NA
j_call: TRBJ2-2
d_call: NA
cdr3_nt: TGTGCCAGCTCACCCGGGCGCCAAAACACCGGGGAGCTGTTTTTT
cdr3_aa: CASSPGRQNTGELFF

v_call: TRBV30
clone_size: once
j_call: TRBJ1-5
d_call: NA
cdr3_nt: TGTGCCTGGAGTGATGTAGGGGGCAATCAGCCCCAGCATTTT
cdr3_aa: CAWSDVGGNQPQHF

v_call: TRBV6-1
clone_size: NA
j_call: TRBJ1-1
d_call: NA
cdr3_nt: TGTGCCAGCAGGGAGACAGCGAACACTGAAGCTTTCTTT
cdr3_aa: CASRETANTEAFF

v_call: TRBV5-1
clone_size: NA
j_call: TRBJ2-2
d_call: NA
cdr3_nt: TGCGCCAGCAGCTTGCCTCTGGGAGACACCGGGGAGCTGTTTTTT
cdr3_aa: CASSLPLGDTGELFF

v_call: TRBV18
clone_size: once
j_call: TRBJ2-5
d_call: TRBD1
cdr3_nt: TGTGCCAGCTCCCACGGGACAGGGGAAGAGACCCAGTACTTC
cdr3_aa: CASSHGTGEETQYF

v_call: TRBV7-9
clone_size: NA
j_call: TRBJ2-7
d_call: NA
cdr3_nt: TGTGCCAGCAGCCGGGACTTTAGTCCCTACGAGCAGTACTTC
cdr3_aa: CASSRDFSPYEQYF

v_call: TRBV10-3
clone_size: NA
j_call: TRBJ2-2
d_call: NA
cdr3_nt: TGTGCCATCAGTCGGACGGAAAACACCGGGGAGCTGTTTTTT
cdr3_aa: CAISRTENTGELFF

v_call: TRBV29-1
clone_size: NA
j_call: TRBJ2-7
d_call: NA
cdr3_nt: TGCAGCGTTGAAGATCAAGCGCCCTCCTACGAGCAGTACTTC
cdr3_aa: CSVEDQAPSYEQYF

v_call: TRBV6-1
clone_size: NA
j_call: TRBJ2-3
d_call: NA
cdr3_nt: TGTGCCAGCAGTTCCCCCTTTCCAGATACGCAGTATTTT
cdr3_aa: CASSSPFPDTQYF

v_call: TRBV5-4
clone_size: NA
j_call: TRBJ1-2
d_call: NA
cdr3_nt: TGTGCCAGCAGCTTGCAGCTTAACTATGGCTACACCTTC
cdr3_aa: CASSLQLNYGYTF

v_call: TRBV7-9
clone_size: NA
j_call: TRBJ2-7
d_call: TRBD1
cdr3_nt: TGTGCCAGCCGGGACAGCCTCACCTACGAGCAGTACTTC
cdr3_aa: CASRDSLTYEQYF